The clone carrying this T cell receptor (beta chain) was detected only a few times. At one boundary the junction diverges from the germline segment, which might be a read error. The data were obtained in a study of blood T cell repertoires in COVID-19. In the study overall: T cells, B-cell-depleted T cells, or PBMCs provided the cDNA or gDNA that served as material.

Measured with immunoSEQ multiplex PCR; TCRdb has only the in-frame clones, and not every one. The table has about 120,000 clones, around 87% seen once. Germline CDR1 and CDR2: SGHAT and FQNNGV. CDR3 length: 11 residues. The sequence came from a woman in her 70s with acute or convalescent COVID-19. Sequencing used peripheral blood. The J gene is TRBJ1-2, the V gene TRBV11-2; TRBD1 matches at 7 bases. This CDR3 reads CASSLGRQGSF. The CDR3 DNA reads TGTGCCAGCAGCTTAGGTCGACAGGGTTCCTTC.